What follows are 21 T cell receptor beta chains derived from one specimen sequenced in a study of radiotherapy plus CTLA-4 blockade in lung cancer. Some clones are missing from TCRdb's copy, which holds only in-frame ones; the method was immunoSEQ multiplex PCR. The repertoire includes approximately 110,000 clones, over 65% of them detected once, and 3.3% sits in the top ten. The specimen was peripheral blood, collected from a patient treated with radiotherapy plus ipilimumab. The source of these receptors is a human donor with non-small cell lung cancer that progressed on radiotherapy plus ipilimumab. Some clones in this sample may be carry-over from other donors' samples.

The gene calls are TRBV11-1 and TRBJ1-3; D gene unclear. The V end was cut by 3 bases, the J end by 0 bases, with 6 bases between. The CDR3 is 14 residues long. Per the germline V gene, CDR1 is SGHAT and CDR2 is FQDESV (reference sequence). The CDR3 sequence is CASSLEHSGNTIYF. The CDR3 DNA follows: TGTGCCAGCAGCTTGGAGCACTCTGGAAACACCATATATTTT.

The genes are TRBV29-1 and TRBJ2-7; 13 bases match TRBD2. The V segment lost 1 base and the J segment 2 bases; nucleotides outside the gene matches: 8. Germline V gene sequence: CDR1 SQVTM, CDR2 ANQGSEA. The CDR3 extends over 17 amino acids. CDR3 sequence: CSVEGMTSGGQTYEQYF. The DNA of the CDR3 is TGCAGCGTTGAAGGGATGACTAGCGGGGGGCAGACCTACGAGCAGTACTTC.

J is TRBJ2-7 and V is TRBV4-3, with 8 bases aligning to TRBD1. Germline V CDR1 and CDR2: LGHNA, YSLEER. This CDR3 region has 18 residues. V was pared by 0 bases and J by 1 base, with 11 bases of the junction left unmatched. CDR3 residues: CASSQDWGEDRASYEQYF. Here the CDR3 DNA reads TGCGCCAGCAGCCAAGATTGGGGAGAGGACAGGGCGTCCTACGAGCAGTACTTC.

V is TRBV28 and J is TRBJ2-5; tentative D call: TRBD2 (6 bases). CDR3 length equals 24 residues. V was trimmed by 5 bases and J by 3 bases, leaving 43 bases between them. Germline V gives CDR1 MDHEN, CDR2 SYDVKM. The CDR3 sequence: CASSPTWTIVRIGTSGTNKETQYF. CDR3 coding DNA: TGTGCCAGCAGTCCGACGTGGACTATTGTCCGCATCGGCACATCTGGGACCAATAAAGAGACCCAGTACTTC. Complete variable domain (other parts from reference TRBV28 and TRBJ2-5): DVKVTQSSRYLVKRTGEKVFLECVQDMDHENMFWYRQDPGLGLRLIYFSYDVKMKEKGDIPEGYSVSREKKERFSLILESASTNQTSMYLCASSPTWTIVRIGTSGTNKETQYFGPGTRLLVL.

The CDR3 reads CASSQGGADGQPQHF. The CDR3 coding sequence is TGTGCCAGCAGCCAGGGAGGGGCAGATGGTCAGCCCCAGCATTTT. The rearrangement links TRBV7-9 to TRBJ1-5, with D possibly matching TRBD1 (5 bases). CDR1 is SEHNR, CDR2 FQNEAQ, per germline (reference sequence). Trimming took 5 bases from V and 6 from J, leaving 17 bases between them. This CDR3 has 15 amino acids.

The chain combines TRBV9 with TRBJ2-2, with no clear D. Trimming removed 3 bases at V and 1 base at J, with 4 bases between. Germline-derived CDR1 and CDR2 are SGDLS and YYNGEE. This CDR3 comprises 13 residues. CDR3: CASSGQNTGELFF. CDR3 coding DNA: TGTGCCAGCAGCGGCCAGAACACCGGGGAGCTGTTTTTT.

V gene TRBV6-1 combines with J gene TRBJ2-3; D is uncertain. CDR1 MNHNS and CDR2 SASEGT come from the germline V gene. This CDR3 contains 14 residues. V was clipped by 2 bases and J by 1 base, with 7 bases between them. The CDR3 sequence: CASSEFGRTDTQYF. The CDR3, as DNA: TGTGCCAGCAGTGAATTTGGCCGCACAGATACGCAGTATTTT.

The chain carries TRBV7-3 and TRBJ2-5; D perhaps matches TRBD1 (6 bases). Matching the DNA end better, TRBJ2-7 makes the J call doubtful. The CDR3 contains 15 residues. Germline V gene lookup returns CDR1 SGHTA and CDR2 FQGTGA. CDR3 loop: CASSSARGGDYEQYF. The CDR3 DNA reads TGTGCCAGCAGCTCGGCAAGAGGGGGTGACTACGAGCAGTACTTC.

V gene TRBV2 combines with J gene TRBJ2-1; TRBD2 matches at 7 bases. V lost 9 bases, J lost 1 base, and 6 bases stayed unmatched. Germline assignment: CDR1 SNHLY and CDR2 FYNNEI. This CDR3 contains 14 residues. The DNA for the CDR3 is TGTGCCAGAAAAGCGGGGCCTTCCTACAATGAGCAGTTCTTC. Translated, it gives CARKAGPSYNEQFF.

The genes are TRBV6-5 and TRBJ1-3, with no clear D. The CDR3 length is 12 residues. Germline-derived CDR1 and CDR2 are MNHEY and SVGAGI. V was trimmed by 6 bases and J by 9 bases, leaving 12 bases between them. The DNA for the CDR3 is TGTGCCAGCAGGACGACTAGTGGCACCATATATTTT. It codes for CASRTTSGTIYF.

V is TRBV21-1 and J is TRBJ1-1. TRBV21-1 is shown as a pseudogene. This CDR3 is built from 14 residues. In DNA form, the CDR3 reads TGTGCCAGCAGCAAAGGTGGGGGGCCTACTGAAGCTTTCTTT. This encodes CASSKGGGPTEAFF.

This clone was recorded once. The chain joins TRBV4-2 to TRBJ2-7, with a possible D match to TRBD1 (6 bases). Trimming left V 4 bases short and J 0 bases short, with 13 bases between. Germline values: CDR1 LGHNA, CDR2 YNFKEQ. The CDR3 spans 15 residues. DNA for the CDR3: TGTGCCAGCAGCCTTCGACAGGAGAGCTCCTACGAGCAGTACTTC. It yields the protein CASSLRQESSYEQYF.

This sequence joins TRBV7-2 and TRBJ2-7; 10 nucleotides agree with TRBD2. With V trimmed by 3 bases and J by 4 bases, 3 bases remained unmatched. Looked up from germline, CDR1 is SGHTA and CDR2 is FQGNSA. The CDR3 extends over 14 amino acids. The CDR3 DNA follows: TGTGCCAGCAGCTTGTCTAGCGGGGGATACGAGCAGTACTTC. Its translation is CASSLSSGGYEQYF.

This chain links TRBV4-2 with TRBJ1-4; D is ambiguous. Germline CDR1 reads LGHNA; CDR2 reads YNFKEQ. This CDR3 is 16 amino acids long. Trimming took off 0 bases at V and 3 bases at J, with 11 bases between the two ends. CDR3 nucleotide sequence: TGTGCCAGCAGCCAAGACCTTCGACATTCTAATGAAAAACTGTTTTTT. Its translation is CASSQDLRHSNEKLFF.

The rearrangement links TRBV11-2 to TRBJ2-1; 10 nucleotides agree with TRBD2. Germline V CDR1 and CDR2: SGHAT, FQNNGV. The V gene end was trimmed by 3 bases and the J gene end by 3 bases; junction bases not matched to a gene: 2. The CDR3 loop spans 15 amino acids. CDR3 DNA sequence: TGTGCCAGCAGCTTTGGACTAGCGGTCTACAATGAGCAGTTCTTC. Translation gives CASSFGLAVYNEQFF. Complete variable domain (other parts from reference TRBV11-2 and TRBJ2-1): EAGVAQSPRYKIIEKRQSVAFWCNPISGHATLYWYQQILGQGPKLLIQFQNNGVVDDSQLPKDRFSAERLKGVDSTLKIQPAKLEDSAVYLCASSFGLAVYNEQFFGPGTRLTVL.

The rearrangement uses TRBV4-3 and TRBJ2-5; D is possibly TRBD2 (5 bases). V was shortened by 0 bases and J by 7 bases, with 15 bases between the two germline ends. Germline lookup yields CDR1 LGHNA and CDR2 YSLEER. CDR3 size: 15 residues. This CDR3 is CASSQELHGDRTQYF. The DNA of the CDR3 is TGCGCCAGCAGCCAAGAATTGCACGGGGATCGGACCCAGTACTTC.

This CDR3 reads CASSFVNYGYTF. The CDR3 DNA is TGTGCCAGCAGTTTTGTCAACTATGGCTACACCTTC. The chain has TRBV27 and TRBJ1-2; D ambiguous. The CDR3 runs to 12 residues. Germline V gene sequence: CDR1 MNHEY, CDR2 SMNVEV (reference sequence). Trimming pared 3 bases from V and 2 bases from J, leaving 4 bases between.

The J gene is TRBJ2-7, the V gene TRBV7-8; the D is unclear. The CDR3 is 13 amino acids. Germline assignment: CDR1 SGHVS and CDR2 FQNEAQ. V was trimmed by 0 bases and J by 4 bases, leaving 7 bases between them. The chain's CDR3 is CASSLAIVYEQYF. CDR3 sequence (DNA): TGTGCCAGCAGCTTAGCCATAGTGTACGAGCAGTACTTC.

The chain carries TRBV7-3 and TRBJ2-2; D gene uncertain. The CDR3 extends over 12 amino acids. CDR1 and CDR2 (germline): SGHTA, FQGTGA. Trimming cost V 3 bases and J 6 bases, with 5 bases left between them. The CDR3 spells CASSLISGELFF. In DNA form, the CDR3 reads TGTGCCAGCAGCTTGATTTCCGGGGAGCTGTTTTTT.

This clone was recorded once. This rearrangement joins TRBV28 to TRBJ1-5; D is uncertain. With 3 bases removed from V and 2 bases from J, the gap between germline ends came to 17 bases. Germline V gene sequence: CDR1 MDHEN, CDR2 SYDVKM. The CDR3 totals 17 residues. This CDR3 is CASSFSGSFRRNQPQHF. For the CDR3, the DNA is TGTGCCAGCAGTTTTTCTGGGAGTTTTCGCCGCAATCAGCCCCAGCATTTT.

J is TRBJ2-3 and V is TRBV6-6; 7 bases align to TRBD1. Germline lookup yields CDR1 MNHNY and CDR2 SVGAGI (reference sequence). The CDR3 loop spans 16 amino acids. J lost 5 bases, V lost 0 bases, and 8 bases had no gene match. The CDR3 DNA sequence: TGTGCCAGCAGTTACTCGATTACAGGGGAAGGAGATACGCAGTATTTT. This codes for CASSYSITGEGDTQYF.